The 3 T cell receptor beta chains below come from one sample, sequenced in a study of blood T cell repertoires in COVID-19. Profiled with immunoSEQ multiplex PCR; TCRdb holds only in-frame clones, not every one. The data hold 68,000 or so clones, with approximately 80% observed a single time. The specimen was peripheral blood. The source is a human donor in a cohort sampled during active COVID-19.

This chain joins TRBV4-2 and TRBJ2-2; D is possibly TRBD2 (6 bases). Trimming pared 1 base from V and 4 bases from J, leaving 10 bases between. Germline V CDR1 and CDR2: LGHNA, YNFKEQ. The CDR3 is 15 amino acids. The CDR3 sequence: CASSQAGVGTGELFF. CDR3 nucleotide sequence: TGTGCCAGCAGCCAAGCGGGAGTGGGCACCGGGGAGCTGTTTTTT.

This clone has a handful of counts. J is TRBJ2-7 and V is TRBV5-6; 11 positions match TRBD2. There are 16 residues in the CDR3. Germline V CDR1 and CDR2: SGHDT, YYEEEE. V gave up 4 bases and J gave up 5 bases; unmatched junction bases: 11. CDR3 coding DNA: TGTGCCAGCAGCCACCGACTAGCGGGGCAACGCCACGAGCAGTACTTC. Translating gives CASSHRLAGQRHEQYF.

V gene TRBV5-1 combines with J gene TRBJ2-3; D might be TRBD1 (5 bases). Germline V gene data show CDR1 as SGHRS and CDR2 as YFSETQ. V lost 2 bases to trimming and J lost 0 bases, with 10 bases between them. The CDR3 covers 15 residues. CDR3 residues: CASSFDSGSTDTQYF. In DNA, the CDR3 is TGCGCCAGCAGCTTCGACAGTGGGAGCACAGATACGCAGTATTTT.